Following are 17 T cell receptor beta chains from one sample sequenced in a study of T cell responses to AZD1222 COVID-19 vaccine. Here immunoSEQ multiplex PCR was the method, and the copy in TCRdb shows in-frame clones only, minus some. The sample holds approximately 180,000 clones, about 90% seen once. Here the sequenced sample was peripheral blood, taken on day 0 of AZD1222 vaccination. Receptors originate from an adult in good health.

This clone has just one count. The chain has TRBV27 and TRBJ2-3; 12 nucleotides match TRBD2. Germline-derived CDR1 and CDR2 are MNHEY and SMNVEV (reference sequence). V shed 2 bases, J shed 2 bases, and the junction held 2 bases outside the gene matches. There are 16 residues in the CDR3. The CDR3 DNA follows: TGTGCCAGCAGTTTAAGGACTAGCGGGAACACAGATACGCAGTATTTT. Protein product: CASSLRTSGNTDTQYF.

The chain couples TRBV13 to TRBJ2-1; 9 bases align to TRBD1. The CDR3 has 16 amino acids. The germline V gene has CDR1 PRHDT and CDR2 FYEKMQ (reference sequence). The J segment lost 3 bases and the V segment lost 4 bases, leaving 7 bases of the junction unmatched. In DNA form, the CDR3 reads TGTGCCAGCAGCTCGGGGACAGGGTCGGGCTACAATGAGCAGTTCTTC. The encoded protein is CASSSGTGSGYNEQFF.

This rearrangement joins TRBV2 to TRBJ1-5; 7 positions match TRBD1. CDR3 length: 15 amino acids. The trim removed 5 bases at V and 5 bases at J, leaving 9 bases unmatched. Germline lookup yields CDR1 SNHLY and CDR2 FYNNEI. The CDR3, as DNA: TGTGCCAGCAGTCCCGACAGGGAGTGGGATCAGCCCCAGCATTTT. Protein sequence: CASSPDREWDQPQHF.

The chain recombines TRBV28 with TRBJ1-5; D is unresolved. V lost 1 base and J lost 0, with 13 bases in between. From germline, CDR1 is MDHEN and CDR2 SYDVKM. There are 17 residues in the CDR3. CDR3 in DNA: TGTGCCAGCAGTTTATCGTGGCAGTTCTATAGCAATCAGCCCCAGCATTTT. It codes for CASSLSWQFYSNQPQHF.

V usage is TRBV7-3 and J usage is TRBJ2-3, with 12 bases identical to TRBD2. The germline V gene has CDR1 SGHTA and CDR2 FQGTGA. Losses at the gene ends were 2 bases for V and 4 bases for J; bases not matched to a gene: 7. The CDR3 has 17 amino acids. This CDR3 is CASSLGLTSGSSDTQYF. Here the CDR3 DNA reads TGTGCCAGCAGCTTAGGGCTGACTAGCGGGAGTTCAGATACGCAGTATTTT.

The V gene is TRBV19, the J gene TRBJ2-7; D unclear. V shed 5 bases and J shed 5 bases, with 10 bases lying between them. Germline lookup yields CDR1 LNHDA and CDR2 SQIVND (reference sequence). This CDR3 contains 12 residues. The CDR3 reads CASSPRNDEQYF. The CDR3 DNA reads as TGTGCCAGTAGTCCACGGAACGACGAGCAGTACTTC.

The chain joins TRBV29-1 to TRBJ2-1; 9 bases are shared with TRBD2. From germline, CDR1 is SQVTM and CDR2 ANQGSEA. The CDR3 is 15 amino acids. Trimming took 6 bases from V and 3 from J; bases not matched to a gene: 9. CDR3 protein: CSVEPTSGHYNEQFF. The DNA of the CDR3 is TGCAGCGTCGAACCAACTAGCGGGCACTACAATGAGCAGTTCTTC.

The chain uses TRBV6-6 and TRBJ2-2; TRBD1 agrees at 12 bases. This CDR3 region has 18 residues. The germline gives CDR1 MNHNY, CDR2 SVGAGI (reference sequence). The J segment lost 6 bases and the V segment lost 5 bases, leaving 13 bases of the junction unmatched. This CDR3 is CASSLLRDRGRGAGELFF. CDR3 DNA sequence: TGTGCCAGCAGTCTCCTCCGGGACAGGGGGCGAGGGGCCGGGGAGCTGTTTTTT.

V gene TRBV4-2 combines with J gene TRBJ2-1; D is ambiguous. With 0 bases removed from V and 6 bases from J, the gap between germline ends came to 6 bases. CDR3 length: 13 amino acids. CDR1 and CDR2 (germline): LGHNA, YNFKEQ. This CDR3 reads CASSQDQINEQFF. The CDR3 coding sequence is TGTGCCAGCAGCCAAGACCAGATCAATGAGCAGTTCTTC.

The chain combines TRBV7-2 with TRBJ1-4, with no clear D. Trimming took 5 bases from V and 8 from J, leaving 15 bases between them. Germline CDR1 is SGHTA and CDR2 is FQGNSA. The CDR3 contains 14 residues. CDR3 sequence: CASSQSWVSEKLFF. Here the CDR3 DNA reads TGTGCCAGCAGCCAATCGTGGGTTAGCGAAAAACTGTTTTTT.

The V call is TRBV21-1, the J call TRBJ2-2. TRBV21-1 represents a pseudogene. CDR3 length: 15 residues. CDR3: CASSKAGLNTGELFF. CDR3 DNA: TGTGCCAGCAGCAAAGCAGGGTTGAACACCGGGGAGCTGTTTTTT.

This clone was counted only a few times. The chain links TRBV19 to TRBJ1-5; D is unresolved. The V gene lost 1 base and the J gene lost 0 bases, with 7 bases spanning the gap. Germline lookup yields CDR1 LNHDA and CDR2 SQIVND (reference sequence). CDR3 size: 15 residues. The chain's CDR3 is CASSIVPDSNQPQHF. CDR3 coding DNA: TGTGCCAGTAGTATAGTACCAGATAGCAATCAGCCCCAGCATTTT.

This rearrangement joins TRBV23-1 to TRBJ2-2; TRBD1 aligns across 8 bases. TRBV23-1 is annotated as an ORF whose role is uncertain. Trimming removed 3 bases from V and 6 bases from J; junction bases left unmatched: 6. CDR3 length: 15 amino acids. The CDR3 is CASSHQDRVPGELFF. The DNA of the CDR3 is TGCGCCAGCAGTCACCAGGACAGGGTACCCGGGGAGCTGTTTTTT.

The V and J genes are TRBV5-1 and TRBJ1-3; the match to TRBD1 covers 8 bases. V dropped 4 bases and J dropped 4; count of bases not matched to a gene: 10. The CDR3 spans 16 residues. CDR1 and CDR2 (germline): SGHRS, YFSETQ. The CDR3 reads CASSPGQGTLGNTIYF. The CDR3 DNA sequence: TGCGCCAGCAGCCCAGGACAGGGTACCTTGGGAAACACCATATATTTT.

The chain joins TRBV15 to TRBJ1-1; D is perhaps TRBD1 (6 bases). CDR1 is LNHNV, CDR2 YYDKDF, per germline (reference sequence). The CDR3 covers 13 residues. V lost 6 bases, J lost 13 bases, and 21 bases lay in between. In nucleotides, the CDR3 is TGTGCCACCAGGGAGAGAACAGGGCGGAAGGGTTTCTTT. This codes for CATRERTGRKGFF.

The V call is TRBV19, the J call TRBJ2-7; TRBD1 aligns across 9 bases. Trimming cost V 1 base and J 3 bases; bases outside gene matches: 4. CDR1 LNHDA and CDR2 SQIVND come from the germline V gene (reference sequence). CDR3 size: 15 residues. The CDR3 region is CASSIGDRVHYEQYF. CDR3 DNA: TGTGCCAGTAGTATAGGGGACAGGGTTCACTACGAGCAGTACTTC.

The rearrangement links TRBV7-2 to TRBJ1-5; D call uncertain. This CDR3 contains 12 residues. The germline V and J ends were trimmed by 2 bases and 4 bases, with 3 bases remaining between them. Germline V gene data show CDR1 as SGHTA and CDR2 as FQGNSA. For the CDR3, the DNA is TGTGCCAGCAGCTTAAGTAATCAGCCCCAGCATTTT. Protein product: CASSLSNQPQHF.